The 26 T cell receptor beta chains below all came from one sample that was sequenced in a study of T cell changes during pregnancy in multiple sclerosis. Libraries were prepared by immunoSEQ multiplex PCR; TCRdb keeps only in-frame clonotypes and omits some of them. The sample has about 33,000 clones; about 90% are singletons. Sequencing used CD4+ T cells from peripheral blood mononuclear cells, obtained in the third trimester of pregnancy. The receptors here all came from a female donor in good health, enrolled as a control in a pregnancy study.

The chain couples TRBV18 to TRBJ1-4; D not certain. The CDR3 is 18 amino acids. Germline CDR1 KGHSH, CDR2 LQKENI. V was shortened by 6 bases and J by 0 bases, with 20 bases between the two germline ends. The CDR3 loop reads CASSLSGGGISTNEKLFF. The CDR3 bases are TGTGCCAGCTCTCTGAGTGGTGGAGGGATCTCAACTAATGAAAAACTGTTTTTT. Full variable domain (outside the CDR3, taken from reference TRBV18 and TRBJ1-4): NAGVMQNPRHLVRRRGQEARLRCSPMKGHSHVYWYRQLPEEGLKFMVYLQKENIIDESGMPKERFSAEFPKEGPSILRIQQVVRGDSAAYFCASSLSGGGISTNEKLFFGSGTQLSVL.

The chain couples TRBV11-2 to TRBJ2-3; 11 positions match TRBD2. V was clipped by 2 bases and J by 4 bases; unmatched bases: 14. The CDR3 extends over 19 amino acids. Looked up from germline, CDR1 is SGHAT and CDR2 is FQNNGV. The CDR3, as DNA: TGTGCCAGCAGCTTAAGTGGTAGCGGGGGGGCCGTTTCTGCAGATACGCAGTATTTT. Residues: CASSLSGSGGAVSADTQYF.

This chain uses TRBV6-6 with TRBJ2-5; 7 nucleotides match TRBD1. Unmatched junction bases numbered 4, after V lost 5 bases and J lost 1 base. Germline V gene lookup returns CDR1 MNHNY and CDR2 SVGAGI (reference sequence). This CDR3 has 14 residues. The CDR3, as DNA: TGTGCCAGCAGTAAAGGGACAGTCCAAGAGACCCAGTACTTC. Residues: CASSKGTVQETQYF.

This sequence joins TRBV28 and TRBJ2-5; TRBD1 aligns across 7 bases. This CDR3 spans 15 amino acids. Germline V gives CDR1 MDHEN, CDR2 SYDVKM. V lost 5 bases and J lost 2; bases outside the gene matches: 8. The CDR3 nucleotides read TGTGCCAGCAGTCCCGTAGGACAGGCACAAGAGACCCAGTACTTC. This sequence encodes CASSPVGQAQETQYF. The whole variable domain, filled in from reference TRBV28 and TRBJ2-5, reads DVKVTQSSRYLVKRTGEKVFLECVQDMDHENMFWYRQDPGLGLRLIYFSYDVKMKEKGDIPEGYSVSREKKERFSLILESASTNQTSMYLCASSPVGQAQETQYFGPGTRLLVL.

The rearrangement joins TRBV7-3 to TRBJ2-3; D is possibly TRBD2 (6 bases). Between the trimmed V and J ends, which lost 5 bases and 8 bases, there was a span of 14 bases. Germline CDR1 and CDR2: SGHTA and FQGTGA. The CDR3 sequence is 13 residues long. The CDR3 region is CASSPPQEGTQYF. Written as DNA, the CDR3 is TGTGCCAGCAGCCCCCCGCAGGAGGGTACGCAGTATTTT.

The chain has TRBV6-6 and TRBJ1-5; 7 bases match TRBD1. The germline CDR1 and CDR2 sequences are MNHNY and SVGAGI (reference sequence). V lost 6 bases and J lost 7; bases outside the gene matches: 12. The CDR3 is 15 amino acids. Here the CDR3 reads CASSPGTASWQPQHF. The CDR3 DNA reads as TGTGCCAGCAGCCCCGGGACAGCCTCATGGCAGCCCCAGCATTTT.

This clone is a singleton in its sample. The J gene is TRBJ2-7, the V gene TRBV29-1; no clear D. Germline V gene sequence: CDR1 SQVTM, CDR2 ANQGSEA. The ends were cut back, 4 bases at V and 0 bases at J, with 7 bases in the middle. This CDR3 has 12 amino acids. CDR3 DNA: TGCAGCGTTGCTGGAGACTCCTACGAGCAGTACTTC. It is translated as CSVAGDSYEQYF.

The rearrangement joins TRBV9 to TRBJ1-3; no clear D. The length of the CDR3 is 14 residues. V was trimmed by 3 bases and J by 0 bases, leaving 7 bases between them. The V gene's germline CDR1 is SGDLS and CDR2 YYNGEE. CDR3 residues: CASSGQGSGNTIYF. The CDR3 DNA sequence: TGTGCCAGCAGCGGACAAGGCTCTGGAAACACCATATATTTT.

This clone occurred once. The gene calls are TRBV27 and TRBJ2-7; 12 positions agree with TRBD2. This CDR3 contains 14 residues. CDR1 MNHEY and CDR2 SMNVEV come from the germline V gene (reference sequence). Trimming removed 7 bases from V and 7 bases from J; junction bases left unmatched: 8. Here the CDR3 DNA reads TGTGCCAGCAAAGGGACTAGCGGGTTCGGAGAGCAGTACTTC. Amino acids: CASKGTSGFGEQYF.

The chain recombines TRBV19 with TRBJ2-3, with TRBD1 as a possible D gene (6 bases). The CDR3 consists of 15 residues. CDR1 and CDR2 (germline): LNHDA, SQIVND (reference sequence). Trimming took off 3 bases at V and 1 base at J, with 11 bases between the two ends. The CDR3 is CASSISTGRTDTQYF. CDR3 in DNA: TGTGCCAGTAGTATCTCGACAGGACGCACAGATACGCAGTATTTT.

The V call is TRBV9, the J call TRBJ1-3; weak D call: TRBD1 (5 bases). This CDR3 has 14 amino acids. Germline CDR1 SGDLS, CDR2 YYNGEE. V was clipped by 4 bases and J by 4 bases, with 12 bases between them. CDR3 residues: CASSRGSSGNTIYF. CDR3 bases: TGTGCCAGCAGCAGGGGCTCATCGGGAAACACCATATATTTT.

This clone was recorded once. The chain carries TRBV5-1 and TRBJ2-5, with 13 bases identical to TRBD2. The V gene end was trimmed by 5 bases and the J gene end by 5 bases; junction bases not matched to a gene: 9. Germline-derived CDR1 and CDR2 are SGHRS and YFSETQ. The CDR3 runs 16 residues. CDR3 amino acids: CASSPGLAGVHETQYF. The CDR3 nucleotides read TGCGCCAGCAGTCCTGGACTAGCGGGAGTCCACGAGACCCAGTACTTC.

The chain recombines TRBV18 with TRBJ2-3; D gene unclear. The CDR3 is 14 residues long. The V and J ends lost 2 bases and 5 bases respectively, with 11 bases between them. From germline, CDR1 is KGHSH and CDR2 LQKENI. CDR3 region: CASSPGRMGDTQYF. CDR3 nucleotide sequence: TGTGCCAGCTCACCAGGGCGAATGGGAGATACGCAGTATTTT.

The genes are TRBV27 and TRBJ2-7; weak D call: TRBD1 (6 bases). The ends were cut back, 5 bases at V and 5 bases at J, with 19 bases in the middle. This CDR3 is built from 15 residues. Germline V CDR1 and CDR2: MNHEY, SMNVEV (reference sequence). The CDR3 spells CASSPTANGGHEQYF. CDR3 DNA sequence: TGTGCCAGCAGTCCGACGGCGAATGGGGGCCACGAGCAGTACTTC.

The chain employs TRBV6-6 and TRBJ1-4, with 9 bases fitting TRBD1. Germline-derived CDR1 and CDR2 are MNHNY and SVGAGI (reference sequence). Germline trimming cut 6 bases from V and 11 bases from J; bases unmatched to any gene: 10. CDR3 size: 14 residues. CDR3 nucleotides: TGTGCCAGCAGAGCCGGGACAGGGATGGCGAAACTGTTTTTT. Encoded protein: CASRAGTGMAKLFF.

This chain joins TRBV7-8 and TRBJ2-1, with D perhaps matching TRBD2 (6 bases). Deletions cut 5 bases from V and 5 bases from J, with 13 bases between. Germline V gives CDR1 SGHVS, CDR2 FQNEAQ. The CDR3 runs 14 residues. CDR3 nucleotides: TGTGCCAGCAGCCGTGCGGGGATGAACAATGAGCAGTTCTTC. Amino acids: CASSRAGMNNEQFF.

The chain employs TRBV15 and TRBJ2-1; 11 nucleotides align to TRBD2. This CDR3 has 16 residues. The trim removed 6 bases at V and 2 bases at J, leaving 6 bases unmatched. Germline-derived CDR1 and CDR2 are LNHNV and YYDKDF (reference sequence). CDR3 nucleotides: TGTGCCACCAGACGAATTAGCGGGGGGGCCTACAATGAGCAGTTCTTC. It translates to CATRRISGGAYNEQFF.

This clone was seen only once. The chain joins TRBV5-5 to TRBJ2-7, with 10 bases aligning to TRBD1. Germline assignment: CDR1 SGHKS and CDR2 YYEKEE (reference sequence). This CDR3 is 15 amino acids long. V was pared by 0 bases and J by 2 bases, with 2 bases of the junction left unmatched. Written as DNA, the CDR3 is TGTGCCAGCAGCTTGGCCGGGACAGGGGCCTACGAGCAGTACTTC. Translating gives CASSLAGTGAYEQYF.

The chain combines TRBV6-5 with TRBJ1-4; 8 positions agree with TRBD1. CDR1 and CDR2 (germline): MNHEY, SVGAGI. The CDR3 is 14 residues long. V lost 6 bases and J lost 7; bases outside the gene matches: 7. The CDR3 loop is CASRQQGESEKLFF. CDR3 nucleotide sequence: TGTGCCAGCAGACAACAGGGGGAGAGTGAAAAACTGTTTTTT.

The chain employs TRBV28 and TRBJ1-4; tentatively, D is TRBD1 (5 bases). This CDR3 region has 15 residues. V was pared by 5 bases and J by 2 bases, with 12 bases between. The germline gives CDR1 MDHEN, CDR2 SYDVKM. CDR3 sequence reads: CASSKQDPTNEKLFF. CDR3 nucleotides: TGTGCCAGCAGTAAACAGGATCCGACTAATGAAAAACTGTTTTTT.

This chain joins TRBV6-5 and TRBJ1-2; 7 nucleotides agree with TRBD1. Germline CDR1 MNHEY, CDR2 SVGAGI. V gave up 5 bases and J gave up 4 bases; unmatched junction bases: 4. This CDR3 region has 13 residues. In DNA form, the CDR3 reads TGTGCCAGCAGTGACCGGGACAGCTATGGCTACACCTTC. Translated: CASSDRDSYGYTF.

This clone was counted a single time. V gene TRBV4-1 combines with J gene TRBJ1-5; possible D gene TRBD1, 6 bases. Trimming pared 4 bases from V and 5 bases from J, leaving 21 bases between. CDR3 length: 17 amino acids. From germline, CDR1 is MGHRA and CDR2 YSYEKL. This CDR3 reads CASSLPGDTRPHQPQHF. DNA for the CDR3: TGCGCCAGCAGCCTTCCCGGGGACACACGACCCCATCAGCCCCAGCATTTT.

The DNA for the CDR3 is TGTGCCAGCAGCTTAGCTACAGGGGGAGATACGCAGTATTTT. The encoded protein is CASSLATGGDTQYF. The chain has TRBV7-9 and TRBJ2-3; the match to TRBD1 covers 8 bases. J lost 5 bases, V lost 0 bases, and 1 base had no gene match. The CDR3 has 14 amino acids. Per germline, CDR1 SEHNR and CDR2 FQNEAQ (reference sequence).

This clone was recorded only once. This sequence joins TRBV6-5 and TRBJ2-1; tentative D call: TRBD2 (5 bases). CDR1 MNHEY and CDR2 SVGAGI come from the germline V gene. V shed 8 bases and J shed 0 bases, with 14 bases lying between them. CDR3 size: 15 residues. In DNA, the CDR3 is TGTGCCAGCGGGAGACTCCCCAGCTCCTACAATGAGCAGTTCTTC. Encoded protein: CASGRLPSSYNEQFF.

The V call is TRBV6-5, the J call TRBJ2-1; 7 bases match TRBD2. The CDR3 has 14 amino acids. Per the germline V gene, CDR1 is MNHEY and CDR2 is SVGAGI. V was pared by 2 bases and J by 8 bases, with 6 bases of the junction left unmatched. The CDR3 here is CASSYERGRDEQFF. CDR3 sequence (DNA): TGTGCCAGCAGTTACGAGCGGGGTCGGGATGAGCAGTTCTTC.

The chain uses TRBV7-9 and TRBJ1-5; D is ambiguous. CDR3 length: 14 residues. CDR1 is SEHNR, CDR2 FQNEAQ, per germline (reference sequence). Trimming took 1 base from V and 1 from J, leaving 5 bases between them. As DNA, the CDR3 is TGTGCCAGCAGCTTAGTTGGCAGCAATCAGCCCCAGCATTTT. It specifies CASSLVGSNQPQHF.